This passage covers 11 T cell receptor beta chains from one sample sequenced in a study of T cells in Graves' hyperthyroidism and ophthalmopathy. Regions amplified from RNA transcripts were the TCR beta CDR3 regions. The HTBI set primed first-round TCR CDR3 RT-PCR. TCRdb re-called the multiplex PCR reads with MiXCR, one entry per CDR3 protein. The sample holds 650,000 to 800,000 distinct CDR3 sequences, less than 45% seen once. The sample comprised peripheral blood or thyroid tissue (not recorded which). These receptors all stem from an adult man with Graves' disease, either hyperthyroidism or ophthalmopathy (not recorded which).

This clonotype was detected many times. V is TRBV14 and J is TRBJ1-1; unclear D gene. CDR1 SGHDN and CDR2 FVKESK come from the germline V gene. V lost 0 bases to trimming and J lost 5 bases, with 7 bases between them. The CDR3 spans 13 residues. CDR3 in DNA: TGTGCCAGCAGCCAAGATCTTGCGACTGAAGCTTTCTTT. This translates into CASSQDLATEAFF.

The V call is TRBV25-1, the J call TRBJ1-2; D perhaps matches TRBD1 (6 bases). CDR3 size: 15 residues. Per germline, CDR1 MGHDK and CDR2 SYGVNS. V lost 5 bases and J lost 1, with 14 bases in between. The CDR3 DNA reads as TGTGCCAGCAGTATGAGGACAGAATTTAACTATGGCTACACCTTC. It yields the protein CASSMRTEFNYGYTF.

The gene calls are TRBV7-2 and TRBJ1-4, with no clear D. CDR3 size: 15 residues. The germline V and J ends were trimmed by 5 bases and 11 bases, with 21 bases remaining between them. CDR1 SGHTA and CDR2 FQGNSA come from the germline V gene. In DNA, the CDR3 is TGTGCCAGCAGCCCCCAGATGGTGGGGTGGCGGAAACTGTTTTTT. Translated, it gives CASSPQMVGWRKLFF. Full variable domain (rest looked up from reference TRBV7-2 and TRBJ1-4): GAGVSQSPSNKVTEKGKDVELRCDPISGHTALYWYRQSLGQGLEFLIYFQGNSAPDKSGLPSDRFSAERTGGSVSTLTIQRTQQEDSAVYLCASSPQMVGWRKLFFGSGTQLSVL.

The rearrangement uses TRBV29-1 and TRBJ1-2; 8 positions agree with TRBD1. The germline CDR1 and CDR2 sequences are SQVTM and ANQGSEA. CDR3 length: 12 amino acids. The CDR3: CSLAGGSYGYTF. For the CDR3, the DNA is TGCAGTTTGGCAGGGGGCAGCTATGGCTACACCTTC.

There are a few counts of this clonotype. The rearrangement joins TRBV12-3 or TRBV12-4 to TRBJ2-2; no clear D. The CDR3 extends over 13 amino acids. V lost 3 bases, J lost 6 bases, and 8 bases lay in between. The CDR3 loop is CASSLSAAGELFF. In DNA form, the CDR3 reads TGTGCCAGCAGTTTGAGCGCGGCCGGGGAGCTGTTTTTT.

The gene calls are TRBV12-3 or TRBV12-4 and TRBJ1-2; TRBD1 might be the D (5 bases). V gave up 5 bases and J gave up 4 bases, with 8 bases separating them. This CDR3 has 12 residues. CDR3 nucleotide sequence: TGTGCCAGCAGTCTCAGGGTCTATGGCTACACCTTC. Protein sequence: CASSLRVYGYTF.

In the case of this clonotype: This may come from a read error, since a much larger clone is one base off. The V and J genes are TRBV19 and TRBJ1-2; D ambiguous. This CDR3 is 12 amino acids long. V shed 7 bases and J shed 8 bases, with 14 bases lying between them. Germline-derived CDR1 and CDR2 are LNHDA and SQIVND (reference sequence). CDR3 coding DNA: TGTGCCAGTACGGCCGGGGATAAAGGCTACACCTTC. Residues: CASTAGDKGYTF. The full variable domain, rest sourced from reference TRBV19 and TRBJ1-2, is DGGITQSPKYLFRKEGQNVTLSCEQNLNHDAMYWYRQDPGQGLRLIYYSQIVNDFQKGDIAEGYSVSREKKESFPLTVTSAQKNPTAFYLCASTAGDKGYTFGSGTRLTVV.

This clonotype appeared a single time. This chain connects TRBV6-1 to TRBJ2-5; D is undetermined. The J call may be faulty, since TRBJ2-1 better matches the DNA end. The CDR3 is made up of 14 amino acids. Germline values: CDR1 MNHNS, CDR2 SASEGT. Here the CDR3 reads CASSDNSPRDEQFF. Written as DNA, the CDR3 is TGTGCCAGCAGTGACAACAGTCCAAGGGATGAGCAGTTCTTC.

V usage is TRBV7-8 and J usage is TRBJ1-1; D is unresolved. Germline CDR1 reads SGHVS; CDR2 reads FQNEAQ. Trimming stripped 6 bases from V and 3 bases from J, with 11 bases between. The CDR3 is 13 residues long. The chain's CDR3 is CASRHEWDTEAFF. In DNA form, the CDR3 reads TGTGCCAGCAGACACGAATGGGACACTGAAGCTTTCTTT.

As concerns this clonotype: Compared with germline, one end of the junction differs, possibly owing to a read error. This chain's CDR3 is CASSPGGGKGYTF. CDR3 bases: TGCGCCAGCAGCCCCGGCGGGGGAAAGGGCTACACCTTC. The chain recombines TRBV7-9 with TRBJ1-2, with D perhaps TRBD1 (5 bases). This CDR3 has 13 amino acids. Per germline, CDR1 SEHNR and CDR2 FQNEAQ (reference sequence).

J is TRBJ1-1 and V is TRBV6-9; no clear D gene. This CDR3 is built from 14 residues. The V and J ends lost 2 bases and 0 bases respectively, with 7 bases between them. Germline V gives CDR1 MNHGY, CDR2 SVAAGI. In nucleotides, the CDR3 is TGTGCCAGCAGTTATCTAGCGGTGAACACTGAAGCTTTCTTT. Its translation is CASSYLAVNTEAFF.